Shown below are 27 T cell receptor beta chains from a single sample sequenced in a study of post-analysis software for immune sequencing data. Overall study findings and caveats: In patients, TRBV5-6, TRBV5-1 and TRBV20-1 belonged to five TRBV segments found more frequently than in controls.

Which antigens these TCRs recognize remains unknown. Sequencing libraries made from TCR beta cDNA carried unique molecular identifiers. Using its own MiXCR run on the PCR reads, TCRdb lists one record per CDR3 protein. Of some 690,000 distinct CDR3 sequences in the sample, roughly 27% were seen once. Sequencing was carried out using blood. The receptors were gathered from a girl aged 10 to 17 with multiple sclerosis.

In this sample, this clonotype turned up once. V gene TRBV13 combines with J gene TRBJ2-1, with D possibly TRBD2 on 6 matching bases. The CDR3 has 14 amino acids. Germline lookup yields CDR1 PRHDT and CDR2 FYEKMQ (reference sequence). V was clipped by 6 bases and J by 1 base, with 10 bases between them. The CDR3 region has the DNA TGTGCCAGCAGACACGGGGGATCCTACAATGAGCAGTTCTTC. This sequence encodes CASRHGGSYNEQFF. The variable domain in full, completed from reference TRBV13 and TRBJ2-1, reads AAGVIQSPRHLIKEKRETATLKCYPIPRHDTVYWYQQGPGQDPQFLISFYEKMQSDKGSIPDRFSAQQFSDYHSELNMSSLELGDSALYFCASRHGGSYNEQFFGPGTRLTVL.

The CDR3, as DNA: TGCAGCGCGGGAGAGCAGGCGCAGTTCTTC. This gives the protein CSAGEQAQFF. The V gene is TRBV29-1, the J gene TRBJ2-1; a possible D gene is TRBD2 (6 bases). The CDR3 is 10 amino acids. CDR1 SQVTM and CDR2 ANQGSEA come from the germline V gene. V was shortened by 7 bases and J by 12 bases, with 13 bases between the two germline ends.

There are a few counts of this clonotype. This chain connects TRBV6-2 or TRBV6-3 to TRBJ2-7; D may be TRBD1 (6 bases). The ends were cut back, 5 bases at V and 2 bases at J, with 16 bases in the middle. Germline V gene lookup returns CDR1 MNHEY and CDR2 SVGEGT. This CDR3 spans 15 amino acids. DNA for the CDR3: TGTGCCAGCAGTCTTCTCGACAGGAACACCTACGAGCAGTACTTC. Protein product: CASSLLDRNTYEQYF.

The chain uses TRBV28 and TRBJ1-5; no definite D call. Deletions cut 7 bases from V and 2 bases from J, with 12 bases between. This CDR3 contains 14 residues. Looked up from germline, CDR1 is MDHEN and CDR2 is SYDVKM. Here the CDR3 DNA reads TGTGCCAGCATTGCTACGGGAGGCAATCAGCCCCAGCATTTT. It encodes CASIATGGNQPQHF.

The sample holds a few counts of this clonotype. The chain has TRBV27 and TRBJ2-7; 7 nucleotides align to TRBD1. The CDR3 extends over 16 amino acids. V gave up 3 bases and J gave up 5 bases; unmatched junction bases: 13. Germline CDR1 reads MNHEY; CDR2 reads SMNVEV (reference sequence). CDR3 amino acids: CASSFDPATGTNEQYF. CDR3 nucleotide sequence: TGTGCCAGCAGTTTCGACCCCGCGACAGGGACCAACGAGCAGTACTTC.

This rearrangement joins TRBV12-3 or TRBV12-4 to TRBJ2-1; tentatively, D is TRBD1 or TRBD2 (5 bases each). This CDR3 has 17 residues. With 6 bases removed from V and 0 bases from J, the gap between germline ends came to 18 bases. CDR3 loop: CASSPTRQRSSYNEQFF. As DNA, the CDR3 is TGTGCCAGCAGCCCGACCCGACAGCGGAGCTCCTACAATGAGCAGTTCTTC.

This clonotype was observed a handful of times. The rearrangement links TRBV6-5 to TRBJ2-5; tentatively, D is TRBD2 (5 bases). In germline, CDR1 is MNHEY, CDR2 SVGAGI. There are 15 residues in the CDR3. The V and J ends lost 6 bases and 1 base respectively, with 15 bases between them. Written as DNA, the CDR3 is TGTGCCAGCAGAGCCCGGGGAAAGGGCCAAGAGACCCAGTACTTC. It codes for CASRARGKGQETQYF.

The CDR3, as DNA: TGTGCCAGCAGCCCGACGGGACGGAGCTCTGGGGCCAACGTCCTGACTTTC. This codes for CASSPTGRSSGANVLTF. This rearrangement joins TRBV7-2 to TRBJ2-6; D could derive from TRBD1 or TRBD2 (5 bases each). This CDR3 has 17 amino acids. Germline-derived CDR1 and CDR2 are SGHTA and FQGNSA. V was clipped by 5 bases and J by 0 bases, with 14 bases between them. Full variable domain (outside the CDR3, taken from reference TRBV7-2 and TRBJ2-6): GAGVSQSPSNKVTEKGKDVELRCDPISGHTALYWYRQSLGQGLEFLIYFQGNSAPDKSGLPSDRFSAERTGGSVSTLTIQRTQQEDSAVYLCASSPTGRSSGANVLTFGAGSRLTVL.

J is TRBJ2-1 and V is TRBV7-9, with 8 nucleotides matching TRBD2. Germline-derived CDR1 and CDR2 are SEHNR and FQNEAQ (reference sequence). Trimming removed 7 bases from V and 4 bases from J; junction bases left unmatched: 6. The CDR3 contains 14 residues. The CDR3 DNA follows: TGTGCCAGCAACCAACTAGCGGCGTACAATGAGCAGTTCTTC. This gives the protein CASNQLAAYNEQFF.

At least ten counts were recorded for this clonotype. V gene TRBV5-1 combines with J gene TRBJ2-1; D ambiguous. This CDR3 region has 14 residues. V gave up 0 bases and J gave up 8 bases, with 12 bases separating them. Germline V gene lookup returns CDR1 SGHRS and CDR2 YFSETQ. The CDR3 reads CASSLEAPSDEQFF. As DNA, the CDR3 is TGCGCCAGCAGCTTGGAAGCTCCCTCCGATGAGCAGTTCTTC.

This clonotype was counted a few times. The V and J genes are TRBV27 and TRBJ1-4; 9 bases fit TRBD1. Trimming removed 1 base from V and 7 bases from J; junction bases left unmatched: 4. The CDR3 covers 15 residues. Germline CDR1 is MNHEY and CDR2 is SMNVEV (reference sequence). CDR3 residues: CASSLYGTGFEKLFF. The CDR3, as DNA: TGTGCCAGCAGTTTATATGGGACAGGGTTTGAAAAACTGTTTTTT.

In this sample, this clonotype turned up a few times. The chain has TRBV5-5 and TRBJ2-4; tentatively, D is TRBD1 or TRBD2 (5 bases each). The germline V gene has CDR1 SGHKS and CDR2 YYEKEE (reference sequence). The CDR3 runs to 14 residues. V lost 6 bases and J 6 bases, leaving 16 bases between the germline ends. CDR3 residues: CASTTGPKRNIQYF. The CDR3 DNA sequence: TGTGCCAGCACCACGGGACCGAAAAGAAACATTCAGTACTTC.

V is TRBV29-1 and J is TRBJ1-1; D perhaps matches TRBD1 (5 bases). The CDR3 is 12 amino acids. The germline V gene has CDR1 SQVTM and CDR2 ANQGSEA. V was clipped by 4 bases and J by 11 bases, with 17 bases between them. DNA for the CDR3: TGCAGCGTTGGCCAGGGCGCGGGTCGGGCTTTCTTT. Amino acid sequence: CSVGQGAGRAFF. The full variable domain, completed using reference TRBV29-1 and TRBJ1-1, is SAVISQKPSRDICQRGTSLTIQCQVDSQVTMMFWYRQQPGQSLTLIATANQGSEATYESGFVIDKFPISRPNLTFSTLTVSNMSPEDSSIYLCSVGQGAGRAFFGQGTRLTVV.

The chain uses TRBV11-1 and TRBJ2-1; TRBD2 matches at 7 bases. The V segment lost 5 bases and the J segment 5 bases; nucleotides outside the gene matches: 15. The CDR3 covers 17 residues. Germline values: CDR1 SGHAT, CDR2 FQDESV (reference sequence). The CDR3: CASSPAWWERGHNEQFF. CDR3 nucleotides: TGTGCCAGCAGCCCAGCCTGGTGGGAGCGGGGCCACAATGAGCAGTTCTTC.

The CDR3 DNA follows: TGTGCCAGCAGTGAAGGGCGGGAGGTTAACAATGAGCAGTTCTTC. Its translation is CASSEGREVNNEQFF. The chain joins TRBV6-1 to TRBJ2-1, with TRBD2 matching 8 bases. Per the germline V gene, CDR1 is MNHNS and CDR2 is SASEGT. The ends lost 1 base at V and 5 bases at J; junction bases unmatched: 4. CDR3 length: 15 amino acids.

This chain links TRBV29-1 with TRBJ2-2; 9 positions agree with TRBD1. Germline CDR1 is SQVTM and CDR2 is ANQGSEA. The CDR3 is 12 residues long. The V gene end was trimmed by 6 bases and the J gene end by 6 bases; junction bases not matched to a gene: 2. The CDR3 sequence is CSVRTGAGELFF. CDR3 DNA sequence: TGCAGCGTAAGGACAGGGGCCGGGGAGCTGTTTTTT.

The V and J genes are TRBV27 and TRBJ2-7; perhaps TRBD2 as D (6 bases). Germline CDR1 and CDR2: MNHEY and SMNVEV (reference sequence). V was cut by 5 bases and J by 5 bases, with 19 bases left in between. CDR3 length: 15 amino acids. In DNA form, the CDR3 reads TGTGCCAGCAGTCCGATGGACTACCTCAGGGACGAGCAGTACTTC. It codes for CASSPMDYLRDEQYF.

The chain is built from TRBV20-1 and TRBJ2-5; 8 nucleotides line up with TRBD2. This CDR3 is built from 14 residues. Trimming cost V 0 bases and J 5 bases; bases outside gene matches: 5. Germline V gives CDR1 DFQATT, CDR2 SNEGSKA (reference sequence). The CDR3 sequence: CSARERLAWETQYF. As DNA, the CDR3 is TGCAGTGCTAGAGAACGACTAGCGTGGGAGACCCAGTACTTC.

The chain is built from TRBV20-1 and TRBJ2-4, with TRBD2 matching over 8 bases. The V gene end was trimmed by 2 bases and the J gene end by 6 bases; junction bases not matched to a gene: 6. Germline V CDR1 and CDR2: DFQATT, SNEGSKA (reference sequence). The CDR3 loop spans 14 amino acids. CDR3 sequence: CSARTPSGLNIQYF. The DNA of the CDR3 is TGCAGTGCTAGAACCCCTAGCGGGCTAAACATTCAGTACTTC.

This clonotype occurred many times. The chain carries TRBV28 and TRBJ2-1; 7 positions match TRBD2. CDR3 size: 18 residues. The germline gives CDR1 MDHEN, CDR2 SYDVKM. Trimming took 3 bases from V and 0 from J; bases not matched to a gene: 11. In DNA, the CDR3 is TGTGCCAGCAGTTTTACGATTCGGGGCGGGAGCTCCTACAATGAGCAGTTCTTC. It translates to CASSFTIRGGSSYNEQFF.

As to this clonotype: Germline is not matched at one junction end, which may reflect a read error. The genes are TRBV4-1 and TRBJ1-2; TRBD1 is a possible D gene (5 bases). The CDR3 has 15 amino acids. Germline V gives CDR1 MGHRA, CDR2 YSYEKL. CDR3 DNA sequence: TGCGCCAACAGCCAAGACGCCGGAGGGGTCGATGGCTACACCTTC. It translates to CANSQDAGGVDGYTF.

A few counts support this clonotype. CDR3 in amino acids: CASSGTDTYEQYF. The DNA for the CDR3 is TGTGCCAGCAGCGGGACAGACACCTACGAGCAGTACTTC. The V gene is TRBV27, the J gene TRBJ2-7; 7 nucleotides match TRBD1. The CDR3 covers 13 residues. The V gene end was trimmed by 6 bases and the J gene end by 2 bases; junction bases not matched to a gene: 4. Germline V gene data show CDR1 as MNHEY and CDR2 as SMNVEV (reference sequence).

This clonotype was seen a handful of times. The V and J genes are TRBV6-6 and TRBJ2-7; no reliable D call. V lost 0 bases to trimming and J lost 4 bases, with 4 bases between them. The germline V gene has CDR1 MNHNY and CDR2 SVGAGI (reference sequence). The CDR3 spans 12 residues. DNA of the CDR3: TGTGCCAGCAGTTACTCGGTGTACGAGCAGTACTTC. It encodes CASSYSVYEQYF.

Note on this clonotype: An end of the junction does not agree with germline; a read error may underlie this. The V and J genes are TRBV6-5 and TRBJ2-1; 7 nucleotides agree with TRBD2. CDR3 length: 14 amino acids. Germline CDR1 MNHEY, CDR2 SVGAGI. CDR3 DNA sequence: TGTGCCAACAGTTACGGCCGGGAGGCCAATGAGCAGTTCTTC. Its protein is CANSYGREANEQFF.

The chain couples TRBV12-5 to TRBJ2-7; D is ambiguous. Trimming cost V 0 bases and J 7 bases, with 28 bases left between them. Looked up from germline, CDR1 is LGHNT and CDR2 is FRNRAP. The CDR3 runs 19 residues. The CDR3, as DNA: TGTGCTAGTGGTTTGGTCCAGAGTTTTACAGCCTCCTCCTACAATGAGCAGTACTTC. It specifies CASGLVQSFTASSYNEQYF. Using reference TRBV12-5 and TRBJ2-7 for the parts outside the CDR3, the full variable domain is DARVTQTPRHKVTEMGQEVTMRCQPILGHNTVFWYRQTMMQGLELLAYFRNRAPLDDSGMPKDRFSAEMPDATLATLKIQPSEPRDSAVYFCASGLVQSFTASSYNEQYFGPGTRLTVT.

This sequence joins TRBV19 and TRBJ1-5; D remains ambiguous. From germline, CDR1 is LNHDA and CDR2 SQIVND (reference sequence). Trimming shortened V by 6 bases and J by 0 bases, and 12 bases separated the two germline ends. The CDR3 is 15 residues long. The DNA of the CDR3 is TGTGCCAGTAGGATGACTCTGGGTAGCAATCAGCCCCAGCATTTT. Residues: CASRMTLGSNQPQHF.

This clonotype was counted between two and nine times. CDR3 sequence reads: CAISTGGEPNQPQHF. The CDR3 DNA sequence: TGTGCCATCAGTACCGGGGGGGAACCAAATCAGCCCCAGCATTTT. The chain joins TRBV10-3 to TRBJ1-5, with TRBD1 as a possible D gene (5 bases). Germline CDR1 is ENHRY and CDR2 is SYGVKD. The CDR3 is made up of 15 amino acids. Trimming pared 5 bases from V and 4 bases from J, leaving 15 bases between.